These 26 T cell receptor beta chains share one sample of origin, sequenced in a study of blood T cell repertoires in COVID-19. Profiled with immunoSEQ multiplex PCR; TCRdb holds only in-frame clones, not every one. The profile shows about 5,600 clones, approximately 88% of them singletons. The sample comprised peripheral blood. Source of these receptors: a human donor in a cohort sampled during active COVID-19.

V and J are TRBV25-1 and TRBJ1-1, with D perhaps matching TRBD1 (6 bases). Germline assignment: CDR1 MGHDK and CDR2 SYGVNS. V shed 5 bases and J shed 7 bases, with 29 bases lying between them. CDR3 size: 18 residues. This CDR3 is CASSPPQGLSSSPFEAFF. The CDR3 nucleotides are TGTGCCAGCAGTCCTCCGCAGGGGCTATCGTCCAGTCCGTTTGAAGCTTTCTTT.

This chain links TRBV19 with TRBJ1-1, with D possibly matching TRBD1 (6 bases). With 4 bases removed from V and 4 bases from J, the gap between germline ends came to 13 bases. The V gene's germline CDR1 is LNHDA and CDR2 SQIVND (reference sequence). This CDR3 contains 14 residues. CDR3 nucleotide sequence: TGTGCCAGTAGTAACAGGGCGGCTGTCACTGAAGCTTTCTTT. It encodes CASSNRAAVTEAFF.

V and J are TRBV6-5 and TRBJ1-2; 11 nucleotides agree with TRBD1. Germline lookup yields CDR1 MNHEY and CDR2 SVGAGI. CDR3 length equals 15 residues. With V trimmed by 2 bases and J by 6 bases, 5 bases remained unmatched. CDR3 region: CASSYGQGAGNGYTF. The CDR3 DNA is TGTGCCAGCAGTTACGGACAGGGGGCAGGGAATGGCTACACCTTC.

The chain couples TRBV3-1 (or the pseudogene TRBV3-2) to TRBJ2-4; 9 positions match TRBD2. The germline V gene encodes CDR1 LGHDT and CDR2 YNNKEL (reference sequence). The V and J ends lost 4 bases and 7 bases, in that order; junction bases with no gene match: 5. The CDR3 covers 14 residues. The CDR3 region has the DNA TGTGCCAGCAGCCTAGCGGGAGAGGGGAACATTCAGTACTTC. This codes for CASSLAGEGNIQYF.

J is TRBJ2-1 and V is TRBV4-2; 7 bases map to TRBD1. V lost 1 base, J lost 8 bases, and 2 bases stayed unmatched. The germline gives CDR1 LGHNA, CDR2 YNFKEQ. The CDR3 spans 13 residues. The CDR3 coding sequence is TGTGCCAGCAGCCAAGCCCAGGGGGATGAGCAGTTCTTC. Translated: CASSQAQGDEQFF.

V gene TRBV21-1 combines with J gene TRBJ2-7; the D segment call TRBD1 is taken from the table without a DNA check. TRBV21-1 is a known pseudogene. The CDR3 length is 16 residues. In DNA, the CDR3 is TGTGCCAGCCGAACAGGGGGGATTCGCTATACCTACGAGCAGTACTTC. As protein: CASRTGGIRYTYEQYF.

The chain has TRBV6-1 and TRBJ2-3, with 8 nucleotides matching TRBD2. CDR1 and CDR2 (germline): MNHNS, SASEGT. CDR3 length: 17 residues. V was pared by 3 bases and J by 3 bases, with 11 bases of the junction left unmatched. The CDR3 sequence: CASSERAYSGTTDTQYF. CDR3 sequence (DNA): TGTGCCAGCAGTGAGAGGGCCTATAGCGGGACAACAGATACGCAGTATTTT.

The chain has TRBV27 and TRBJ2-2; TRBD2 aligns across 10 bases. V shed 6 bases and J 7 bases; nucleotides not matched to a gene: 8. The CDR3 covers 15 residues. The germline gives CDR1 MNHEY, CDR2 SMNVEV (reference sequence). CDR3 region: CASRASGRVGGELFF. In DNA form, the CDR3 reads TGTGCCAGCAGGGCTAGCGGGAGAGTCGGCGGGGAGCTGTTTTTT.

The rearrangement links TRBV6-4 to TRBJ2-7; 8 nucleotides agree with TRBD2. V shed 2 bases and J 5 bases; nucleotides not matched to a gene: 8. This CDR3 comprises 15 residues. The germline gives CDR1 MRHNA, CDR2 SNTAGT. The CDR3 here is CASSDEAGGTDEQYF. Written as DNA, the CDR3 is TGTGCCAGCAGTGACGAGGCGGGAGGAACCGACGAGCAGTACTTC.

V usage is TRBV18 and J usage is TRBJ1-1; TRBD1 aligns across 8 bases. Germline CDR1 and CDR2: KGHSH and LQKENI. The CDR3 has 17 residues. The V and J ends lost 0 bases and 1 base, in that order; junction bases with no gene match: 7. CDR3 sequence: CASSPPRTGNRNTEAFF. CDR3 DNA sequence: TGTGCCAGCTCACCACCCAGGACAGGGAATAGGAACACTGAAGCTTTCTTT.

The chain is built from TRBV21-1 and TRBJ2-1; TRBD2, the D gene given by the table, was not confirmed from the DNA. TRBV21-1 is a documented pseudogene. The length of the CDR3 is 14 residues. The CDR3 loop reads CANGRAGTGDEQFF. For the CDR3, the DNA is TGTGCCAACGGGAGGGCGGGAACGGGGGATGAGCAGTTCTTC.

The DNA for the CDR3 is TGTGCCACCAGTTTTCTTAATCGGACTAGCGGGAGCTACGAGCAGTACTTC. It is translated as CATSFLNRTSGSYEQYF. This chain joins TRBV24-1 and TRBJ2-7; 13 bases line up with TRBD2. This CDR3 has 17 amino acids. Germline V gene lookup returns CDR1 KGHDR and CDR2 SFDVKD. V dropped 6 bases and J dropped 3; count of bases not matched to a gene: 10.

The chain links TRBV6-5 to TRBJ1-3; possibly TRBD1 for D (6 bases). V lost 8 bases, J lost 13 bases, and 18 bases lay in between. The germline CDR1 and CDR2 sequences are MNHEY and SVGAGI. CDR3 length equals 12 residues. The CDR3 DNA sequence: TGTGCCAGCTCAATACAGGGATTCGCGATATATTTT. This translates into CASSIQGFAIYF.

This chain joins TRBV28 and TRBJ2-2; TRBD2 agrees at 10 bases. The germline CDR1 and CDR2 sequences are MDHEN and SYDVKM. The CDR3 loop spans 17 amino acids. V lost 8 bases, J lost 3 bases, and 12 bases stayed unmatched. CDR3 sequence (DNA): TGTGCCAGCGTAGCCACTAGCGGGGTTGTTTACACCGGGGAGCTGTTTTTT. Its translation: CASVATSGVVYTGELFF.

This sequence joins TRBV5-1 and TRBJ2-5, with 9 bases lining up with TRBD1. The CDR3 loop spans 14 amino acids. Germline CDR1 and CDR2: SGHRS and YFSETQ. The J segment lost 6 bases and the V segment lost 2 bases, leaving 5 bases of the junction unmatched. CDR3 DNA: TGCGCCAGCAGCTTTACAGGGGGCGATCAGACCCAGTACTTC. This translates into CASSFTGGDQTQYF.

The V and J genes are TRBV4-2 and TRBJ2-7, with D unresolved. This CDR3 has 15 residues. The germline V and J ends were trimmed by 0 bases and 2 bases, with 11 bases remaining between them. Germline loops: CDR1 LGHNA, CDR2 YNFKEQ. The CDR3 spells CASSQDGVGAYEQYF. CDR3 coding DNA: TGTGCCAGCAGCCAAGATGGAGTAGGAGCCTACGAGCAGTACTTC.

The chain's CDR3 is CASSQFRDSLGNEQFF. For the CDR3, the DNA is TGTGCCAGTAGTCAATTCCGGGACTCCCTGGGGAATGAGCAGTTCTTC. The V call is TRBV19, the J call TRBJ2-1; maybe TRBD2 (6 bases). The germline V and J ends were trimmed by 5 bases and 7 bases, with 21 bases remaining between them. The V gene's germline CDR1 is LNHDA and CDR2 SQIVND (reference sequence). The length of the CDR3 is 16 residues.

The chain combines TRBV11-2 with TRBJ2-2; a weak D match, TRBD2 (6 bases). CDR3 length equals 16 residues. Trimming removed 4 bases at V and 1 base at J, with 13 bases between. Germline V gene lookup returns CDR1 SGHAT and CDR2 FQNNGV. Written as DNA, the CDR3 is TGTGCCAGCAGCTCTCCTACGGGGGTGAACACCGGGGAGCTGTTTTTT. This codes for CASSSPTGVNTGELFF.

The DNA of the CDR3 is TGTGCCAGCAGCCAATCCCTAGGACTAGCGGGGAACGAGCAGTACTTC. Protein product: CASSQSLGLAGNEQYF. The chain couples TRBV7-9 to TRBJ2-7, with TRBD2 identical over 12 bases. Germline V gene sequence: CDR1 SEHNR, CDR2 FQNEAQ (reference sequence). Unmatched junction bases numbered 10, after V lost 5 bases and J lost 5 bases. The length of the CDR3 is 16 residues.

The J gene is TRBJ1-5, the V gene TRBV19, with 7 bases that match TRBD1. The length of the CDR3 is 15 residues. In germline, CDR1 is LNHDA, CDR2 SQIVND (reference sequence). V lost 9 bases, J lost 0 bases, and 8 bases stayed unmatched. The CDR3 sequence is CASTPGQYSNQPQHF. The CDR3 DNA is TGTGCCAGCACCCCGGGACAGTATAGCAATCAGCCCCAGCATTTT.

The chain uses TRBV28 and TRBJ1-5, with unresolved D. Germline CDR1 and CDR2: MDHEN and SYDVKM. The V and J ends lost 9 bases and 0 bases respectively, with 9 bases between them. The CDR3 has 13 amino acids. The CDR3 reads CASRSYSNQPQHF. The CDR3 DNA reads TGTGCCAGTCGCAGTTATAGCAATCAGCCCCAGCATTTT. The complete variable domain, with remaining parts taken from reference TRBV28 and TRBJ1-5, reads DVKVTQSSRYLVKRTGEKVFLECVQDMDHENMFWYRQDPGLGLRLIYFSYDVKMKEKGDIPEGYSVSREKKERFSLILESASTNQTSMYLCASRSYSNQPQHFGDGTRLSIL.

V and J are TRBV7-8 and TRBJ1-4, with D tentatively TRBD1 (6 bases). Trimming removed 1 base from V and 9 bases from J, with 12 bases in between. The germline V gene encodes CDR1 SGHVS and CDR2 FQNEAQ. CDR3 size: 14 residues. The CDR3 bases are TGTGCCAGCAGCTTAGGGACAGAAACACAAAAACTGTTTTTT. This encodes CASSLGTETQKLFF.

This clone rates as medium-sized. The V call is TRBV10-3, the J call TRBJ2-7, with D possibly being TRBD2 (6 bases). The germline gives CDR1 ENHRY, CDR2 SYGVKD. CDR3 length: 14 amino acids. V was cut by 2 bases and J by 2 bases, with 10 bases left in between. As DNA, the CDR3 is TGTGCCATCAGTGAGGTCACGGGAGCCTACGAGCAGTACTTC. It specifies CAISEVTGAYEQYF.

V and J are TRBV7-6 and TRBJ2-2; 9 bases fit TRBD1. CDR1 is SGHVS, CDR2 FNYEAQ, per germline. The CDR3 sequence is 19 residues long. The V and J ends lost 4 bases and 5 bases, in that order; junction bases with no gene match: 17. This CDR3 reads CASSSLLASTGGVTGELFF. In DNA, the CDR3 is TGTGCCAGCAGCTCTCTCTTGGCATCTACAGGGGGCGTGACCGGGGAGCTGTTTTTT.

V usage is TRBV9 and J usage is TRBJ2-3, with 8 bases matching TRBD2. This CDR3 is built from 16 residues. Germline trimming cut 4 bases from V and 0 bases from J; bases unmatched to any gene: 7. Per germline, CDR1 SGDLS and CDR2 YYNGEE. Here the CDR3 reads CASSSRASGSTDTQYF. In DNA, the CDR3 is TGTGCCAGCAGCTCCCGCGCTAGCGGGAGCACAGATACGCAGTATTTT.

This CDR3 is CASSLETGSSYNSPLHF. The CDR3 DNA follows: TGTGCCAGCAGCTTAGAAACAGGGAGCTCCTATAATTCACCCCTCCACTTT. This chain links TRBV11-2 with TRBJ1-6; a possible D gene is TRBD1 (6 bases). The V end was cut by 0 bases, the J end by 0 bases, with 9 bases between. Germline V gene data show CDR1 as SGHAT and CDR2 as FQNNGV. This CDR3 comprises 17 residues.